This TCR beta chain emerged from a study of blood T cell repertoires in COVID-19. Study information: Researchers got acute and convalescent COVID-19 samples from the United States, Italy and Spain. PBMCs, B-cell-depleted T cells, or T cells provided the cDNA or gDNA that made up the material.

The CDR3 covers 12 residues. Germline CDR1 SNHLY, CDR2 FYNNEI. With 7 bases clipped from V and 4 bases from J, the junction kept 2 bases outside the gene matches. In the original analysis: Amplification of reference gene primers was used by the study to estimate nucleated cell counts. Clones were sequenced by immunoSEQ multiplex PCR, and TCRdb holds only the in-frame ones, with some missing. V and J calls and clone size are those listed in that table; D and trimming were worked out from the DNA. The table has under 130,000 clones, 84% seen once. The sequencing sample was made of peripheral blood. The rearrangement joins TRBV2 to TRBJ1-2; 8 bases agree with TRBD1. The TCR comes from a human donor in a cohort sampled during active or convalescent COVID-19. The CDR3 nucleotides are TGTGCCAGCAAGGACAGGGCCTATGGCTACACCTTC. Amino acid sequence: CASKDRAYGYTF.